This T cell receptor beta chain was observed in a study of regulatory T cells in long-lasting Graves disease (dated by TCRdb to about 2021). For the wider study: To count as having persistent Graves' disease, a patient had to have received antithyroid drug treatment for over 5 years with TSH receptor autoantibodies remaining persistently positive. Peripheral blood TCR sequencing and RNA sequencing compared persistent Graves' disease patients with newly diagnosed Graves' disease patients. Antithyroid drugs had been taken for about 9.7 years on average by persistent Graves' disease patients in the clinical cohort. A total of some 33 samples were covered by TCR sequencing, comprising some 13 persistent and about 20 newly diagnosed Graves' disease patients. The study was registered as a clinical trial and conducted in China.

Overall study results and their limits: Persistent patients shared more public clonotypes among themselves (2,741) than newly diagnosed patients did (over 900). Peripheral blood alone was examined, since thyroid tissue, which constituted the primary lesion, could not be accessed. The small sample size was acknowledged by the authors as a limitation that may reduce accuracy. Compared with newly diagnosed patients, persistent Graves' disease patients had lower TCR Shannon entropy and fewer highly expanded clones, which suggests clonal expansion. Only the TCR beta chain was sequenced and analyzed.

Notes on this clonotype: The antigen this receptor binds is unknown. The input lacks base qualities; no much larger clone sits a single base away.

Preparation of the library involved multiplex PCR. These reads were obtained on an Illumina HiSeq 4000. CDR3 regions were amplified by Arm-PCR with iRepertoire HTBI primers to construct TCR beta libraries. Gel purification was performed on PCR products prior to sequencing. As for the original processing: Across samples, 62 TRBV and 12 to 15 TRBJ segments were identified and used for gene usage analysis of CDR3 amino acid clonotypes. COPE and FqMerger were used to merge the filtered high-quality paired reads into contigs. BLAST was used to align contigs to the IMGT TRBV, TRBD and TRBJ reference genes, and CDR3 was defined following IMGT. Highly expanded clones were defined as clonotypes with a frequency above 0.1%. Shannon entropy served as the measure of repertoire diversity, while the Gini coefficient captured V-J evenness. A clonotype was considered public if more than one individual shared it. TCRdb reprocessed the public reads (quality trimming at Q25 with fastp, clone calling with MiXCR) and kept in-frame beta chains. Each entry is one CDR3 protein sequence, shown with its most common DNA and genes. It is TCRdb's table, rather than the study itself, that gives the V and J calls and clone size. This sample lists around 450,000 distinct CDR3 sequences; roughly 21% were detected once. 7% to 9% of the sample is in the top ten clones.

The time point label on this specimen signifies: persistent/refractory GD, antithyroid drugs over 5 years with positive TRAb. For both TCR sequencing and RNA sequencing, RNA was extracted from PBMCs using TRIzol. The diagnosis of Graves' disease followed American Thyroid Association guidelines. Patients for the study were recruited at an endocrinology department in Xi'an, China. Each patient gave approximately 8.8 milliliters of peripheral blood, collected in an EDTA anticoagulant tube. Ficoll Paque Plus density gradient separation was used to isolate PBMCs, and no additional T cell sorting was done. An Agilent 2100 Bioanalyzer and agarose gel were used to check RNA quality, while a NanoDrop 2000 measured RNA concentration. This sequence originates from a female donor with Graves disease. The specimen comprised peripheral blood mononuclear cells (PBMCs), sampled when the disease was refractory, from a patient treated with antithyroid drugs.

Read as DNA, the sequence is TGTGCCAGCAGTTCTAACCCGCCGGGACAGGCCTACGAGCAGTACTTC. This is translated as CASSSNPPGQAYEQYF. The chain is assembled from TRBV7-3 and TRBJ2-7; TRBD1 fits 8 bases in the junction. Trimming removed 6 bases from V and 2 bases from J; the gene matches leave 12 bases unexplained. The CDR3, cysteine through phenylalanine, is 16 amino acids long. Just CDR3 DNA is preserved here, 48 bases in frame from base 1. Per the germline V gene, SGHTA is the CDR1 and FQGTGA is the CDR2. The reference TRBV7-3 and TRBJ2-7 proteins fill in what lies around the CDR3, so the full variable domain reads GAGVSQTPSNKVTEKGKYVELRCDPISGHTALYWYRQSLGQGPEFLIYFQGTGAADDSGLPNDRFFAVRPEGSVSTLKIQRTERGDSAVYLCASSSNPPGQAYEQYFGPGTRLTVT.